A single sample is the source of the 23 T cell receptor beta chains below, sequenced in a study of cytomegalovirus exposure and HLA in healthy donors. Primers included in the PCR were 60 Vbeta and 13 Jbeta primers. Repertoires were generated with immunoSEQ multiplex PCR, while TCRdb's copy carries only in-frame clones and drops some. The table records about 110,000 clones, roughly 80% of them present only once. Source material: PBMCs. These receptors were collected from a man aged 30 to 45 in good health and CMV-seronegative.

J is TRBJ1-5 and V is TRBV7-9; D is unresolved. Germline CDR1 and CDR2: SEHNR and FQNEAQ (reference sequence). The CDR3 is made up of 12 amino acids. Trimming took 8 bases from V and 1 from J, leaving 6 bases between them. The CDR3 nucleotides are TGTGCCAGCGGAGGGAGCAATCAGCCCCAGCATTTT. Its translation: CASGGSNQPQHF.

The CDR3 DNA is TGTGCCAGCAGTTTATCCGCAGTCCCCTACGAGCAGTACTTC. It codes for CASSLSAVPYEQYF. The V gene is TRBV27, the J gene TRBJ2-7, with D uncertain. Trimming left V 0 bases short and J 2 bases short, with 8 bases between. CDR1 is MNHEY, CDR2 SMNVEV, per germline (reference sequence). The length of the CDR3 is 14 residues.

The CDR3 loop is CSVVDGYSNQPQHF. As DNA, the CDR3 is TGCAGCGTAGTAGACGGGTATAGCAATCAGCCCCAGCATTTT. The J gene is TRBJ1-5, the V gene TRBV29-1; the D is unclear. Germline CDR1 and CDR2: SQVTM and ANQGSEA. The CDR3 runs to 14 residues. The V end was cut by 6 bases, the J end by 0 bases, with 12 bases between.

The rearrangement links TRBV5-1 to TRBJ2-2; 9 nucleotides line up with TRBD2. The CDR3 sequence is 16 residues long. Germline-derived CDR1 and CDR2 are SGHRS and YFSETQ. Trimming at V came to 0 bases and at J to 4 bases, leaving 4 bases not matched to a gene. DNA of the CDR3: TGCGCCAGCAGCTTGGTAGCGGGAGAGGGCACCGGGGAGCTGTTTTTT. Protein sequence: CASSLVAGEGTGELFF.

CDR3 bases: TGTGCCGTATCGGACTGGGAAAATGAAAAACTGTTTTTT. This translates into CAVSDWENEKLFF. The rearrangement links TRBV10-3 to TRBJ1-4; D not resolved. The length of the CDR3 is 13 residues. CDR1 is ENHRY, CDR2 SYGVKD, per germline. V lost 11 bases and J lost 5, with 15 bases in between.

The chain is built from TRBV7-9 and TRBJ2-3, with 9 bases fitting TRBD2. The CDR3 spans 15 residues. The V and J ends lost 3 bases and 1 base, in that order; junction bases with no gene match: 2. The germline CDR1 and CDR2 sequences are SEHNR and FQNEAQ (reference sequence). Written as DNA, the CDR3 is TGTGCCAGCAGCTTCAAGCGGGGGGGCACAGATACGCAGTATTTT. It codes for CASSFKRGGTDTQYF.

As regards this clone: A read error may account for a junction end that differs from germline. The chain has TRBV14 and TRBJ2-7; 8 bases map to TRBD1. This CDR3 is 11 amino acids long. Germline CDR1 is SGHDN and CDR2 is FVKESK. For the CDR3, the DNA is TGTGCCAGCAGCCAGTCGGGACAGGCCCTCTTC. This encodes CASSQSGQALF. Full variable domain (rest looked up from reference TRBV14 and TRBJ2-7): EAGVTQFPSHSVIEKGQTVTLRCDPISGHDNLYWYRRVMGKEIKFLLHFVKESKQDESGMPNNRFLAERTGGTYSTLKVQPAELEDSGVYFCASSQSGQALFGPGTRLTVT.

The chain has TRBV6-5 and TRBJ1-6, with TRBD1 matching over 10 bases. V was pared by 4 bases and J by 7 bases, with 1 base of the junction left unmatched. The CDR3 contains 14 residues. Germline values: CDR1 MNHEY, CDR2 SVGAGI. The CDR3 DNA reads as TGTGCCAGCAGTTGGGACAGGGGAAATTCACCCCTCCACTTT. Translation: CASSWDRGNSPLHF.

The rearrangement joins TRBV10-1 to TRBJ2-7; 8 bases are shared with TRBD2. The ends lost 2 bases at V and 5 bases at J; junction bases unmatched: 8. CDR3 size: 15 residues. Looked up from germline, CDR1 is WNHNN and CDR2 is SYGVQD (reference sequence). The CDR3 protein is CASSEGLAGPDEQYF. In DNA, the CDR3 is TGCGCCAGCAGTGAGGGACTAGCAGGCCCTGACGAGCAGTACTTC.

This sequence joins TRBV6-4 and TRBJ2-1, with a weak D call TRBD1 (7 bases). The V end was cut by 5 bases, the J end by 7 bases, with 18 bases between. Germline V CDR1 and CDR2: MRHNA, SNTAGT. The CDR3 runs to 15 residues. The chain's CDR3 is CASSRGPGEGNEQFF. DNA of the CDR3: TGTGCCAGCAGTAGGGGGCCGGGAGAGGGGAATGAGCAGTTCTTC.

The chain is built from TRBV30 and TRBJ1-5; 11 nucleotides match TRBD1. Germline-derived CDR1 and CDR2 are GTSNPN and SVGIG (reference sequence). Germline trimming cut 1 base from V and 7 bases from J; bases unmatched to any gene: 0. This CDR3 region has 13 residues. The CDR3 here is CAWSGDRGQPQHF. CDR3 nucleotides: TGTGCCTGGAGTGGGGACAGGGGGCAGCCCCAGCATTTT.

This chain joins TRBV5-1 and TRBJ1-1; a weak D match, TRBD1 (6 bases). Trimming took 4 bases from V and 6 from J, leaving 16 bases between them. Germline lookup yields CDR1 SGHRS and CDR2 YFSETQ. CDR3 size: 14 residues. The CDR3 loop is CASSPDPGAAEAFF. The CDR3 coding sequence is TGCGCCAGCAGCCCGGACCCAGGGGCCGCTGAAGCTTTCTTT.

The chain has TRBV28 and TRBJ1-4, with D unresolved. Germline V lookup: CDR1 MDHEN, CDR2 SYDVKM. This CDR3 is built from 11 residues. The V end lost 6 bases, the J end lost 13 bases, and 12 bases lay between the germline ends. The CDR3 spells CASRKRELLFF. For the CDR3, the DNA is TGTGCCAGCAGAAAACGGGAACTACTGTTTTTT.

This chain joins TRBV7-8 and TRBJ2-7; perhaps TRBD1 as D (7 bases). There are 14 residues in the CDR3. CDR1 and CDR2 from the germline V gene are SGHVS and FQNEAQ. Trimming pared 3 bases from V and 1 base from J, leaving 10 bases between. The CDR3 is CASSFAGQSYEQYF. The CDR3 nucleotides read TGTGCCAGCAGCTTCGCGGGACAGTCCTACGAGCAGTACTTC.

The rearrangement joins TRBV6-1 to TRBJ1-2, with 9 bases fitting TRBD1. This CDR3 region has 18 residues. V lost 3 bases and J lost 4; bases outside the gene matches: 15. Per the germline V gene, CDR1 is MNHNS and CDR2 is SASEGT. DNA for the CDR3: TGTGCCAGCAGTGACAGACCCGGGACAGGGCTTTTCACCTATGGCTACACCTTC. Encoded protein: CASSDRPGTGLFTYGYTF.

The chain joins TRBV4-2 to TRBJ1-6; TRBD1 aligns across 8 bases. Germline loops: CDR1 LGHNA, CDR2 YNFKEQ. With 2 bases clipped from V and 7 bases from J, the junction kept 7 bases outside the gene matches. This CDR3 comprises 16 residues. CDR3: CASSQRPGQVNSPLHF. The DNA of the CDR3 is TGTGCCAGCAGCCAACGACCGGGACAGGTGAATTCACCCCTCCACTTT.

The rearrangement links TRBV28 to TRBJ2-3; the match to TRBD2 covers 9 bases. The V gene end was trimmed by 4 bases and the J gene end by 8 bases; junction bases not matched to a gene: 1. The CDR3 has 12 amino acids. Germline V gene sequence: CDR1 MDHEN, CDR2 SYDVKM. CDR3 region: CASSWGLATQYF. The CDR3 nucleotides read TGTGCCAGCAGTTGGGGACTAGCTACGCAGTATTTT. Full variable domain (remainder filled in from reference TRBV28 and TRBJ2-3): DVKVTQSSRYLVKRTGEKVFLECVQDMDHENMFWYRQDPGLGLRLIYFSYDVKMKEKGDIPEGYSVSREKKERFSLILESASTNQTSMYLCASSWGLATQYFGPGTRLTVL.

The chain is built from TRBV30 and TRBJ2-1; 13 nucleotides line up with TRBD2. Germline CDR1 and CDR2: GTSNPN and SVGIG (reference sequence). The CDR3 runs 16 residues. Unmatched junction bases numbered 3, after V lost 2 bases and J lost 2 bases. CDR3 amino acids: CAWSLGTSGAYNEQFF. CDR3 in DNA: TGTGCCTGGAGTTTAGGGACTAGCGGGGCCTACAATGAGCAGTTCTTC.

V is TRBV28 and J is TRBJ1-5, with D unresolved. V was cut by 6 bases and J by 0 bases, with 12 bases left in between. The CDR3 consists of 15 residues. The germline gives CDR1 MDHEN, CDR2 SYDVKM. The CDR3 spells CASRRTGNSNQPQHF. The CDR3 DNA is TGTGCCAGCAGAAGGACGGGAAATAGCAATCAGCCCCAGCATTTT.

This rearrangement joins TRBV20-1 to TRBJ1-1; D not resolved. Per the germline V gene, CDR1 is DFQATT and CDR2 is SNEGSKA (reference sequence). The V and J ends lost 5 bases and 7 bases respectively, with 11 bases between them. The CDR3 is 11 amino acids. CDR3 DNA sequence: TGCAGTGCTTCGCTCTACGGTGAAGCTTTCTTT. Encoded protein: CSASLYGEAFF.

The V and J genes are TRBV4-1 and TRBJ2-5; 10 positions match TRBD2. The J segment lost 5 bases and the V segment lost 2 bases, leaving 5 bases of the junction unmatched. CDR1 and CDR2 from the germline V gene are MGHRA and YSYEKL. There are 15 residues in the CDR3. CDR3 residues: CASSQFPAGGETQYF. CDR3 DNA: TGCGCCAGCAGCCAATTCCCAGCGGGGGGGGAGACCCAGTACTTC.

CDR3 in DNA: TGCGCCAGCAGCTTGGGGGACATTGCTGAAGATACGCAGTATTTT. Protein: CASSLGDIAEDTQYF. The chain joins TRBV5-1 to TRBJ2-3; D is perhaps TRBD1 (6 bases). V was trimmed by 0 bases and J by 5 bases, leaving 13 bases between them. The germline V gene encodes CDR1 SGHRS and CDR2 YFSETQ. The CDR3 length is 15 residues.

The V gene is TRBV28, the J gene TRBJ2-1; TRBD2 agrees at 14 bases. V lost 8 bases, J lost 0 bases, and 3 bases stayed unmatched. The CDR3 sequence is 16 residues long. Germline lookup yields CDR1 MDHEN and CDR2 SYDVKM. The CDR3 DNA sequence: TGTGCCAGCCGCGGACTAGCGGGAGGCTCCTACAATGAGCAGTTCTTC. This translates into CASRGLAGGSYNEQFF. The full variable domain, rest sourced from reference TRBV28 and TRBJ2-1, is DVKVTQSSRYLVKRTGEKVFLECVQDMDHENMFWYRQDPGLGLRLIYFSYDVKMKEKGDIPEGYSVSREKKERFSLILESASTNQTSMYLCASRGLAGGSYNEQFFGPGTRLTVL.